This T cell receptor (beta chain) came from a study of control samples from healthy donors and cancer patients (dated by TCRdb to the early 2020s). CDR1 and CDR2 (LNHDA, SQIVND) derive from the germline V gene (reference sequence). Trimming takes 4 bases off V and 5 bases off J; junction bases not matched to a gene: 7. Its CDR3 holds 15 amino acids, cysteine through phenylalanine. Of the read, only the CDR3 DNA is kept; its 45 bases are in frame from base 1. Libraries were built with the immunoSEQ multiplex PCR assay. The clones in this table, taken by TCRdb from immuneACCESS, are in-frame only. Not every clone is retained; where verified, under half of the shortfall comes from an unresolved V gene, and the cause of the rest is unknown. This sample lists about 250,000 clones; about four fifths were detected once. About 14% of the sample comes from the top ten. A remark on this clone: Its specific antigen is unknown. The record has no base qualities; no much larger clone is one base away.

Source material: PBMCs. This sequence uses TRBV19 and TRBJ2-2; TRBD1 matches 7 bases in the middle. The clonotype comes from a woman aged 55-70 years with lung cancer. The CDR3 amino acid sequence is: CASSKQGGATGELFF. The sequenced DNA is TGTGCCAGTAGTAAGCAAGGGGGCGCGACCGGGGAGCTGTTTTTT.